This TCR beta chain comes out of a study of long-term antiretroviral therapy in people with HIV (dated by TCRdb to between 2021 and 2023). At the level of the whole study: The earliest samples were collected about a decade before the 2015 WHO recommendation for immediate ART, when ART was typically delayed until CD4 counts fell. A retrospective serial study tested whether changes in peripheral blood TRB repertoire composition and diversity were associated with ART initiation and durable HIV suppression. From a few dozen adults with confirmed HIV infection, the cohort provided approximately 190 cryopreserved PBMC samples, gathered serially across a mean of approximately six years (range 1-12). About 35% of the 30 participants with HIV were female. Test extractions of a monoclonal T-cell line alongside 30 to 35 polyclonal samples showed no cross-contamination during QIAcube processing. General conclusions and limits of the study: Narrower CDR3 length ranges were observed in HIV repertoires than in controls, and an antigen-experienced repertoire with only a slight naive shift after ART was suggested by the network structure. Inferences about post-ART repertoire changes are limited because no data were available on ART adherence, viral resistance or therapy changes. Unsorted PBMC were profiled instead of sorted CD4+ and CD8+ T cells because pre-ART samples had limited cell numbers. Starting ART was linked to a significant rise in TRB diversity, yet even with long-term ART the diversity remained significantly lower than in transplant donor controls. Owing to limited PBMC availability, only the TCR beta chain was sequenced, without alpha chain pairing. The samples span the years 2004 to 2017, and the ART regimens used at that time may not be as effective as current regimens. The repertoire was dominated across all time points by expanded TRB clones identified before ART initiation, although this dominance was seen to fluctuate and to decrease in many PLHIV after ART.

A remark on this clone: This clone's antigen is unknown. Qualities for individual bases were not recorded, and no much larger clone is one base off.

The immunoSEQ hsTCRB v3.0 assay was used at survey level resolution for TRB variable region sequencing. TRB sequencing targeted a depth of roughly 35,000-50,000 T-cell genomes per sample. Pooled TRB libraries were sequenced on an Illumina MiSeq with a v3 150-cycle kit. The paper's processing steps were these. Repertoire analysis was performed in R inside a reproducible Nextflow workflow that covered QC, data transformation and analysis. LymphoSeq2, an R package for exploring AIRR-Seq data, was used to implement custom analyses. A handful of samples that yielded fewer than 5000 total TRB sequences were excluded, so that around 190 HIV repertoires were analyzed. Of the roughly 180 retained HIV repertoires, 59 were collected before and under 150 after ART initiation. Repertoires were downsampled to 5000 TRB nucleotide sequences, with summary statistics averaged over 100 downsampling iterations. The analysis kept only TRB sequences whose CDR3 regions were at least seven amino acids long. Diversity was assessed using a clonality score derived from Shannon entropy and using the Gini coefficient. In repertoire networks, the top 5000 CDR3 amino acid sequences were linked whenever an edit distance of one separated two sequences. For TRB CDR3 amino acid sequences, antigen specificity groups and MHC restriction were predicted with GLIPH2. To flag known CMV, EBV, HIV or tissue antigen associations, CDR3 amino acid sequences were matched against VDJdb and McPAS-TCR. Pre-ART, post-ART and control groups were compared with Wilcoxon signed-rank tests and Holm-Bonferroni correction. TCRdb retrieved this table from immuneACCESS and kept in-frame rearrangements only. Not all clones are present; in checked studies, unresolved V genes account for under half, and no reason is known for the remainder. V, J and clone size reflect that table, while D and trimming were determined from the DNA. The sample has 15,000 to 20,000 clones on record, roughly nine tenths of them singletons. The ten largest account for 9% to 9.5% of the sample.

To be included, a participant needed at least one PBMC sample from before ART initiation plus at least two post-ART samples. Treatment was received in the United States of America by all participants with HIV. Cryopreserved samples of about 0.95-11 million PBMC were thawed and washed before DNA extraction. At the time of the earliest PBMC sample, participants with HIV were aged between roughly 23 and 60 years. Each participant contributed PBMC samples from 1-4 timepoints before ART initiation and 2-8 timepoints after ART initiation, with a median of 7 samples. For every participant, serial HIV viral load, CD4+ T-cell count, ART history and demographic data were obtained. Genomic DNA was extracted from unsorted PBMC with a Qiagen kit on a QIAcube, with processing performed in batches of 12 samples. Looking up the germline V gene (reference sequence) yields CDR1 LNHDA and CDR2 SQIVND. V is cut back by 6 bases and J by 2 bases, with 13 bases in the junction unmatched. Including cysteine and phenylalanine, the CDR3 has 18 amino acids. CDR3 DNA only is kept here, 54 bases in frame from base 1.

The receptor chain draws on TRBV19 and TRBJ2-2; a stretch of 9 junction bases matches TRBD2. This sequence was found in a man between 45 and 60 years old with HIV. This specimen consisted of unsorted PBMCs, obtained 4.2 years after starting antiretroviral therapy. The nucleotide sequence is given as TGTGCCAGTAGGACAGGGTTTAGCGGGGGCCTAAACACCGGGGAGCTGTTTTTT. Its translation is CASRTGFSGGLNTGELFF.